The TCR beta chain under discussion was sequenced for a study of T cell responses to AZD1222 COVID-19 vaccine. Study observations and caveats: Unmutated variant regions are reportedly the target of nearly half of TCRs that are spike-specific. Vaccine-related CD4 TCRs covered spike, predominating at 160-218 and 743-854. Repertoire samples came only from after the peak T cell response.

The V end was cut by 4 bases, the J end by 3 bases, with 14 bases between. The CDR3 totals 14 residues. The germline V gene has CDR1 SGHRS and CDR2 YFSETQ. Analysis merged second doses at about 4 or about 12 weeks. With regard to this clone: The antigen remains unidentified.

Using immunoSEQ multiplex PCR, the repertoire was profiled, and TCRdb retains in-frame clones only, with some absent. The sample includes about 75,000 clones, more than 75% seen only once; the top ten take more than 15%. The material was peripheral blood, obtained 28 days after the second AZD1222 dose. The gene calls are TRBV5-1 and TRBJ2-7, with a weak D call TRBD1 (6 bases). This TCR was sampled from an adult who received the AZD1222 COVID-19 vaccine. CDR3 protein: CASSPWDINYEQYF. CDR3 nucleotides: TGCGCCAGCAGCCCCTGGGACATTAACTACGAGCAGTACTTC.